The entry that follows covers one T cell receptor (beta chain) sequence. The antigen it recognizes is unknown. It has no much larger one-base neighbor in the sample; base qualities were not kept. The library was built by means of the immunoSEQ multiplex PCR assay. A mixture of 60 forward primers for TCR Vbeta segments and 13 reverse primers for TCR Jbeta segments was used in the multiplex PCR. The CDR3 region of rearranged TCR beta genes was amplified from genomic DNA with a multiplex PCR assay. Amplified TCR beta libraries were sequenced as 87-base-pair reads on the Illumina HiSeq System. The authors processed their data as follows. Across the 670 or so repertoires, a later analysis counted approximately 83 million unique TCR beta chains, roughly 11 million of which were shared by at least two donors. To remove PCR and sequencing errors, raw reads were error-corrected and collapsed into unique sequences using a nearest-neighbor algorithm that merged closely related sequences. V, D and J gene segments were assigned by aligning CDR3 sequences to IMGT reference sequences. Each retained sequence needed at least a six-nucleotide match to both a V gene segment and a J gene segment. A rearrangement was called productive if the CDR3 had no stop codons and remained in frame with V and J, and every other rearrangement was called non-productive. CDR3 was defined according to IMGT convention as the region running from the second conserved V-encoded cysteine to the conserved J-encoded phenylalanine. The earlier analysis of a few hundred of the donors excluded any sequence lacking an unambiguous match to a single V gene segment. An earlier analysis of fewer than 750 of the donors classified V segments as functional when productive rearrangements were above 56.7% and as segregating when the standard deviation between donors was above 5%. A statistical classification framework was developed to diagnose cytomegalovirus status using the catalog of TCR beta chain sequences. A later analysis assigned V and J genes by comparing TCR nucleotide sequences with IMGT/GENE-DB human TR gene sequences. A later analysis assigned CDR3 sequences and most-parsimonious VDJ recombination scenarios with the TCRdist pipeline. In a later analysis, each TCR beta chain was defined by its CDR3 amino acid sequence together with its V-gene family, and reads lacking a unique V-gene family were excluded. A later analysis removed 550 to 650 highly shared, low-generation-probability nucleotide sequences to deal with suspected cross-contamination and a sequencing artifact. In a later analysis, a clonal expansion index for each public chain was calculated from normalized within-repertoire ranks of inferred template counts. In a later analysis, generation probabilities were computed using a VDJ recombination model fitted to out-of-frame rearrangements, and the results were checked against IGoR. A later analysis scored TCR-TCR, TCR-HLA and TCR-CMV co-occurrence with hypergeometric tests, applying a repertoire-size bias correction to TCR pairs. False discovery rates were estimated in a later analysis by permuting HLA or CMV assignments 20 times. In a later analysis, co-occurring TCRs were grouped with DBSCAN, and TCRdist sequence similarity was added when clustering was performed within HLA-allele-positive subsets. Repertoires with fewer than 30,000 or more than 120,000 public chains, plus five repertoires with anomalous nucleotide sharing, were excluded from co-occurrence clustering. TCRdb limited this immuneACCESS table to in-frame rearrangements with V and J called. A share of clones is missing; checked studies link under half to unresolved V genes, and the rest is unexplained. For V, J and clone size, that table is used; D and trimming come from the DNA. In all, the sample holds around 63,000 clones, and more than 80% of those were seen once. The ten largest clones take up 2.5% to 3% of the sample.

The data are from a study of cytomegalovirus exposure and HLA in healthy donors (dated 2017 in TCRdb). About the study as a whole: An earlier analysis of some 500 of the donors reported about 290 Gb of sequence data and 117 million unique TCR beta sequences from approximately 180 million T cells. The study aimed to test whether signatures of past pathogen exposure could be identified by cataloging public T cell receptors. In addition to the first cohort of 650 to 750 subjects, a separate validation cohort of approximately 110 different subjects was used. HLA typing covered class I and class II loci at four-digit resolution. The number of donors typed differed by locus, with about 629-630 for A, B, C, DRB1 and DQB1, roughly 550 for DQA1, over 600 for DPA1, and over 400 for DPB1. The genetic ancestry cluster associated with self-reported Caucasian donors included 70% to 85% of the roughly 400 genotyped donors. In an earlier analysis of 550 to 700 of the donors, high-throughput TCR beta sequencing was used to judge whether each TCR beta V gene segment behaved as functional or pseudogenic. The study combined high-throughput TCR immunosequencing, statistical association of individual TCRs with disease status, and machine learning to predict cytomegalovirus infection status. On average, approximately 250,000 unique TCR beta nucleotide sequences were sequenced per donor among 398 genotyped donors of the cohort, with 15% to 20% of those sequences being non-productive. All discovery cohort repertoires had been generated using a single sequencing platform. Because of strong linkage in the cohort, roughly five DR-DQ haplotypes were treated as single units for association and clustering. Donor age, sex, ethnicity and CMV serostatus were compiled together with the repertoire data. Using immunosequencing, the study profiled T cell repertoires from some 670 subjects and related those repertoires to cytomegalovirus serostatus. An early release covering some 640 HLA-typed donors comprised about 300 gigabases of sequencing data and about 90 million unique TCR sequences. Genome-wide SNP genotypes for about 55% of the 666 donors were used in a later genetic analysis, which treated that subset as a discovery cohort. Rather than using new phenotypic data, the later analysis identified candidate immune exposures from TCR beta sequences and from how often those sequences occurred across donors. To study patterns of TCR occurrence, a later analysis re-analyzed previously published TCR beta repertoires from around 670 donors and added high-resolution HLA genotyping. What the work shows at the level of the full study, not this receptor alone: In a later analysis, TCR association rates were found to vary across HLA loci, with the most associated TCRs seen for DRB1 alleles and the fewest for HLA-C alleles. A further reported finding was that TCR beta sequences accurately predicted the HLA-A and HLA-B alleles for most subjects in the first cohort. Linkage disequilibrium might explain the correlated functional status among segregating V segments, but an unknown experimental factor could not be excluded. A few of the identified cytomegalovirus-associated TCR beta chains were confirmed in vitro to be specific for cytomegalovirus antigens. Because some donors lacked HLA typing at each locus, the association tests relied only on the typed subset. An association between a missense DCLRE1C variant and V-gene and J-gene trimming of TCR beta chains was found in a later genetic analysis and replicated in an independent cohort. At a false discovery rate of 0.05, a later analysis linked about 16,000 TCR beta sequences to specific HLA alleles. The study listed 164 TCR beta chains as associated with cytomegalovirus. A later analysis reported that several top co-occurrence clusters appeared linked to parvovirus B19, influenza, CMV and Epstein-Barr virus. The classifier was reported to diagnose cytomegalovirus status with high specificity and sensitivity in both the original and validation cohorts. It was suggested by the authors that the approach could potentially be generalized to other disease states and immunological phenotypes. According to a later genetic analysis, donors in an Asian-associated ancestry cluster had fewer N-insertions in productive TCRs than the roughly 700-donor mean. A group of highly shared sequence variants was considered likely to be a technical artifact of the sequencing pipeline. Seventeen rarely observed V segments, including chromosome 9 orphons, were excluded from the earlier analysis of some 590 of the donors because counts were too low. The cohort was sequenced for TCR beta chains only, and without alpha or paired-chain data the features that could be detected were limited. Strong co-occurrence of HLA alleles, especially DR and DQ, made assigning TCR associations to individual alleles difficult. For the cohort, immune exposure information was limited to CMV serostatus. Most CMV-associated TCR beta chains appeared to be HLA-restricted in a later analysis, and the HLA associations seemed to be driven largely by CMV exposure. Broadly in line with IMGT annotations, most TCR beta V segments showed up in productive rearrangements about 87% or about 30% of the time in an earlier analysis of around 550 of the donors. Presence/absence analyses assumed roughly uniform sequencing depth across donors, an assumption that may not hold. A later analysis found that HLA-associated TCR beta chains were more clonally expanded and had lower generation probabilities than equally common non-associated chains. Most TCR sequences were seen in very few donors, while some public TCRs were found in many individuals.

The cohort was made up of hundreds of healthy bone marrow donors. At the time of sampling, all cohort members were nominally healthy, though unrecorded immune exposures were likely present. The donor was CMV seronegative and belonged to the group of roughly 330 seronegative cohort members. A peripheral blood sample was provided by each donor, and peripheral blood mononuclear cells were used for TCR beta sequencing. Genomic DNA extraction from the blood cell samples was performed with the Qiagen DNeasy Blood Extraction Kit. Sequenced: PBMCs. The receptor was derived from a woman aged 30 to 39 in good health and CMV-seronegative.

CDR3 protein: CASSEGIQGARGNTIYF. The DNA sequence is given as TGTGCCAGCAGTGAAGGTATTCAGGGGGCGCGTGGAAACACCATATATTTT. The chain was built from TRBV6-1 and TRBJ1-3; the junction holds 8 bases that match TRBD1. The germline V gene gives CDR1 as MNHNS and CDR2 as SASEGT. Counted from cysteine to phenylalanine, this CDR3 has 17 amino acids. Kept here is only the CDR3 DNA, which spans 51 bases and is read in frame from base 1. Compared with germline, V lacks 1 base and J lacks 3 bases; bases without a gene match: 8.